A single sample is the source of the 29 T cell receptor beta chains below, sequenced in a study of blood T cell repertoires in COVID-19. Using immunoSEQ multiplex PCR, the repertoire was profiled, and TCRdb retains in-frame clones only, with some absent. The sample holds some 150,000 clones, roughly 84% seen once. The material sequenced was peripheral blood. The receptors originated from a woman in her 70s with COVID-19, enrolled during active disease.

The genes are TRBV6-5 and TRBJ1-6, with D perhaps TRBD1 (6 bases). Germline assignment: CDR1 MNHEY and CDR2 SVGAGI. The CDR3 has 15 amino acids. The V end lost 10 bases, the J end lost 7 bases, and 20 bases lay between the germline ends. CDR3 in DNA: TGTGCCATTCACCCATACAGGGTGGGGAATTCACCCCTCCACTTT. As protein: CAIHPYRVGNSPLHF.

The V call is TRBV3-1 (or the pseudogene TRBV3-2), the J call TRBJ2-3, with 11 bases aligning to TRBD2. The CDR3 loop spans 15 amino acids. Unmatched junction bases numbered 4, after V lost 4 bases and J lost 4 bases. CDR1 and CDR2 (germline): LGHDT, YNNKEL (reference sequence). The CDR3 nucleotides read TGTGCCAGCAGCCCAATGACTAGCGGGGCAGATACGCAGTATTTT. This translates into CASSPMTSGADTQYF.

The rearrangement joins TRBV3-1 (or the pseudogene TRBV3-2) to TRBJ1-2; 7 nucleotides line up with TRBD1. The trim removed 4 bases at V and 4 bases at J, leaving 15 bases unmatched. CDR1 and CDR2 (germline): LGHDT, YNNKEL (reference sequence). CDR3 size: 17 residues. CDR3 in amino acids: CASSPYATGAVVYGYTF. The CDR3 bases are TGTGCCAGCAGCCCCTACGCTACAGGGGCCGTTGTCTATGGCTACACCTTC.

This chain joins TRBV6-6 and TRBJ2-7; 10 bases match TRBD1. The V and J ends lost 0 bases and 13 bases, in that order; junction bases with no gene match: 15. Germline V gives CDR1 MNHNY, CDR2 SVGAGI (reference sequence). The CDR3 covers 16 residues. CDR3 in amino acids: CASSYSPNSDRGLQYV. The CDR3 region has the DNA TGTGCCAGCAGTTACTCTCCAAATTCCGACAGGGGGCTACAATACGTC.

This clone was seen a single time. The rearrangement links TRBV6-5 to TRBJ1-1; D ambiguous. The germline gives CDR1 MNHEY, CDR2 SVGAGI. This CDR3 spans 13 amino acids. V lost 5 bases and J 1 base, leaving 8 bases between the germline ends. In nucleotides, the CDR3 is TGTGCCAGCAGTACCCCTAAGAACACTGAAGCTTTCTTT. Translation: CASSTPKNTEAFF.

The chain joins TRBV9 to TRBJ1-4, with D hard to call. Trimming removed 2 bases from V and 8 bases from J, with 13 bases in between. Germline V gene sequence: CDR1 SGDLS, CDR2 YYNGEE. The CDR3 contains 14 residues. CDR3 sequence reads: CASSVFAIGEKLFF. In DNA, the CDR3 is TGTGCCAGCAGCGTTTTTGCCATCGGGGAAAAACTGTTTTTT.

V gene TRBV30 combines with J gene TRBJ2-5; D is possibly TRBD1 (6 bases). The germline V gene has CDR1 GTSNPN and CDR2 SVGIG (reference sequence). V lost 2 bases, J lost 0 bases, and 10 bases lay in between. The CDR3 loop spans 14 amino acids. CDR3 bases: TGTGCCTGGAGTCTGGACAGACACCAAGAGACCCAGTACTTC. Encoded protein: CAWSLDRHQETQYF.

The rearrangement uses TRBV3-1 (or the pseudogene TRBV3-2) and TRBJ1-5; D unclear. V lost 1 base, J lost 1 base, and 5 bases lay in between. In germline, CDR1 is LGHDT, CDR2 YNNKEL (reference sequence). CDR3 length: 14 amino acids. The DNA for the CDR3 is TGTGCCAGCAGCCAAGGTGCGAGCAATCAGCCCCAGCATTTT. Its translation: CASSQGASNQPQHF.

This clone was observed once. The rearrangement links TRBV6-5 to TRBJ1-1; D call uncertain. V lost 0 bases, J lost 6 bases, and 11 bases lay in between. The CDR3 is made up of 14 amino acids. Germline CDR1 and CDR2: MNHEY and SVGAGI. Here the CDR3 reads CASSYSRVKSEAFF. In DNA form, the CDR3 reads TGTGCCAGCAGTTACTCGAGGGTTAAATCTGAAGCTTTCTTT.

A single count supports this clone. Mismatch with germline at one junction end may stem from a read error. This chain joins TRBV9 and TRBJ2-7; D might be TRBD1 (10 bases). This CDR3 region has 13 residues. CDR1 and CDR2 (germline): SGDLS, YYNGEE. DNA for the CDR3: TGTGCCAACAGCGGGGGGACAGGGGACGAGCAGTACTTC. It encodes CANSGGTGDEQYF.

This chain links TRBV5-1 with TRBJ1-1, with 9 nucleotides matching TRBD1. The CDR3 covers 16 residues. CDR1 is SGHRS, CDR2 YFSETQ, per germline. With 4 bases clipped from V and 7 bases from J, the junction kept 14 bases outside the gene matches. The DNA of the CDR3 is TGCGCCAGCAGCGGAGCCGACCGGACAGGGGCCGGTGAAGCTTTCTTT. This gives the protein CASSGADRTGAGEAFF.

The chain combines TRBV29-1 with TRBJ1-1; tentative D call: TRBD1 (5 bases). Trimming removed 2 bases from V and 0 bases from J, with 13 bases in between. This CDR3 has 15 amino acids. Germline CDR1 and CDR2: SQVTM and ANQGSEA. As DNA, the CDR3 is TGCAGCGTTGAAAAGGGGCGGACCATGAACACTGAAGCTTTCTTT. Translated: CSVEKGRTMNTEAFF.

CDR3 sequence (DNA): TGTGCCAGCAGCTTAGAGGGGGCTAATGAGCAGTTCTTC. It yields the protein CASSLEGANEQFF. The genes are TRBV11-3 and TRBJ2-1; a possible D gene is TRBD1 (6 bases). CDR1 SGHNT and CDR2 YENEEA come from the germline V gene. The CDR3 is 13 residues long. V was cut by 0 bases and J by 7 bases, with 7 bases left in between.

The chain joins TRBV27 to TRBJ1-2; 10 bases agree with TRBD1. Germline values: CDR1 MNHEY, CDR2 SMNVEV (reference sequence). This CDR3 has 17 amino acids. V lost 5 bases, J lost 3 bases, and 12 bases stayed unmatched. The CDR3 DNA is TGTGCCAGCAGTCCCTCGAACCCGGGACAGGGGCACTATGGCTACACCTTC. Amino acid sequence: CASSPSNPGQGHYGYTF.

The chain is built from TRBV2 and TRBJ1-1, with TRBD1 as a possible D gene (5 bases). Deletions cut 7 bases from V and 8 bases from J, with 8 bases between. The germline V gene encodes CDR1 SNHLY and CDR2 FYNNEI. This CDR3 comprises 10 residues. The CDR3 here is CASNPGEAFF. CDR3 nucleotide sequence: TGTGCCAGCAACCCAGGGGAAGCTTTCTTT.

For this clone: The junction does not match germline at one end; this may be a read error. The gene calls are TRBV7-7 and TRBJ2-3; 10 bases are a match to TRBD2. The CDR3 length is 15 residues. In germline, CDR1 is SSHAT, CDR2 FNYEAQ (reference sequence). The DNA for the CDR3 is TGTGCTAGCAGCATCGGACTAGCGGTCACAGATACGCAGTATTTT. It specifies CASSIGLAVTDTQYF. The full variable domain, with the rest looked up from reference TRBV7-7 and TRBJ2-3, is GAGVSQSPRYKVTKRGQDVTLRCDPISSHATLYWYQQALGQGPEFLTYFNYEAQPDKSGLPSDRFSAERPEGSISTLTIQRTEQRDSAMYRCASSIGLAVTDTQYFGPGTRLTVL.

The gene calls are TRBV28 and TRBJ1-5, with D possibly being TRBD1 (6 bases). Trimming took 8 bases from V and 2 from J, leaving 13 bases between them. Germline lookup yields CDR1 MDHEN and CDR2 SYDVKM. The CDR3 spans 14 residues. Here the CDR3 reads CASGRGKGNQPQHF. The CDR3, as DNA: TGTGCCAGCGGTAGGGGGAAGGGCAATCAGCCCCAGCATTTT. The variable domain in full, completed from reference TRBV28 and TRBJ1-5, reads DVKVTQSSRYLVKRTGEKVFLECVQDMDHENMFWYRQDPGLGLRLIYFSYDVKMKEKGDIPEGYSVSREKKERFSLILESASTNQTSMYLCASGRGKGNQPQHFGDGTRLSIL.

The chain joins TRBV28 to TRBJ2-1, with D maybe TRBD2 (6 bases). CDR3 length: 15 amino acids. The V end was cut by 2 bases, the J end by 5 bases, with 13 bases between. Germline-derived CDR1 and CDR2 are MDHEN and SYDVKM. The CDR3 coding sequence is TGTGCCAGCAGTTTACGGGGGAAGGGGAACAATGAGCAGTTCTTC. As protein: CASSLRGKGNNEQFF.

The chain carries TRBV30 and TRBJ1-1; no firm D call. The CDR3 contains 12 residues. V was pared by 4 bases and J by 2 bases, with 8 bases between. From germline, CDR1 is GTSNPN and CDR2 SVGIG (reference sequence). CDR3 sequence (DNA): TGTGCCTGGACAACAGCTAACACTGAAGCTTTCTTT. It specifies CAWTTANTEAFF.

This clone is a singleton in its sample. The chain carries TRBV14 and TRBJ2-7, with D perhaps TRBD2 (7 bases). V lost 1 base and J 3 bases, leaving 25 bases between the germline ends. Germline V gives CDR1 SGHDN, CDR2 FVKESK. This CDR3 contains 19 residues. CDR3 coding DNA: TGTGCCAGCAGCCAAGCTTGCAAAGAGGGTGGAGGGGGGGTCTACGAGCAGTACGTC. This translates into CASSQACKEGGGGVYEQYV.

The chain recombines TRBV28 with TRBJ1-2; 7 bases fit TRBD1. The V gene's germline CDR1 is MDHEN and CDR2 SYDVKM. V shed 7 bases, J shed 5 bases, and the junction held 7 bases outside the gene matches. The CDR3 is 13 amino acids. The chain's CDR3 is CASNEGARYGYTF. CDR3 in DNA: TGTGCCAGCAATGAGGGGGCGAGGTATGGCTACACCTTC.

This clone was seen only once. A read error may produce the germline difference seen at one junction end. The chain combines TRBV3-1 (or the pseudogene TRBV3-2) with TRBJ1-2; 9 positions agree with TRBD1. The germline gives CDR1 LGHDT, CDR2 YNNKEL (reference sequence). This CDR3 has 14 amino acids. DNA for the CDR3: TGTGCCAGCAGCAAAGACAGGGGGAACTATGGCTACACCTTC. Translation gives CASSKDRGNYGYTF.

CDR3: CASSFPDSPLHF. In nucleotides, the CDR3 is TGTGCCAGCAGCTTCCCAGATTCACCCCTCCACTTT. The chain combines TRBV6-6 with TRBJ1-6; D gene ambiguous. This CDR3 comprises 12 residues. Trimming removed 6 bases from V and 8 bases from J, with 8 bases in between. Germline V gene data show CDR1 as MNHNY and CDR2 as SVGAGI (reference sequence).

J is TRBJ2-3 and V is TRBV7-8; the D gene is possibly TRBD2 (6 bases). Trimming left V 1 base short and J 9 bases short, with 17 bases between. Germline-derived CDR1 and CDR2 are SGHVS and FQNEAQ. The CDR3 runs 15 residues. DNA of the CDR3: TGTGCCAGCAGCTTAGGGCGGGACCTTGGGAAAACGCAGTATTTT. Its protein is CASSLGRDLGKTQYF.

V is TRBV30 and J is TRBJ2-5; tentatively, D is TRBD2 (6 bases). The CDR3 extends over 13 amino acids. V lost 0 bases and J 5 bases, leaving 10 bases between the germline ends. Germline loops: CDR1 GTSNPN, CDR2 SVGIG (reference sequence). The CDR3 DNA sequence: TGTGCCTGGAGTGTCCGGGGGTCGGAGACCCAGTACTTC. Amino acid sequence: CAWSVRGSETQYF.

This clone is a singleton in its sample. This chain links TRBV7-9 with TRBJ1-4; TRBD1 might be the D (5 bases). Between the trimmed V and J ends, which lost 3 bases and 8 bases, there was a span of 16 bases. CDR3 length: 15 amino acids. The germline V gene has CDR1 SEHNR and CDR2 FQNEAQ (reference sequence). This CDR3 reads CASSFGGTLGEKLFF. In nucleotides, the CDR3 is TGTGCCAGCAGCTTCGGAGGGACCCTAGGGGAAAAACTGTTTTTT.

The V gene is TRBV25-1, the J gene TRBJ2-2; maybe TRBD2 (5 bases). The germline V gene has CDR1 MGHDK and CDR2 SYGVNS. Trimming took 4 bases from V and 1 from J, leaving 7 bases between them. The CDR3 covers 14 residues. The CDR3 protein is CASSAGMNTGELFF. CDR3 DNA sequence: TGTGCCAGCAGTGCCGGGATGAACACCGGGGAGCTGTTTTTT.

CDR3 bases: TGCGCCAGCAGCTTTGCGGGGGGCTTAGGCAATGAGCAGTTCTTC. It is translated as CASSFAGGLGNEQFF. V and J are TRBV5-1 and TRBJ2-1, with 8 bases aligning to TRBD2. The length of the CDR3 is 15 residues. Losses at the gene ends were 2 bases for V and 6 bases for J; bases not matched to a gene: 7. The germline gives CDR1 SGHRS, CDR2 YFSETQ.

This clone was detected a few times. The chain's CDR3 is CAARVGNQPQHF. DNA of the CDR3: TGTGCCGCCAGGGTTGGCAATCAGCCCCAGCATTTT. The J gene is TRBJ1-5, the V gene TRBV28; D is possibly TRBD1 (5 bases). With 11 bases removed from V and 2 bases from J, the gap between germline ends came to 10 bases. This CDR3 is 12 amino acids long. Germline V gene data show CDR1 as MDHEN and CDR2 as SYDVKM.